Below, 12 T cell receptor beta chains from the same sample are listed, as sequenced in a study of T cell repertoires in cytomegalovirus infection. TCRdb re-analysed the reads in MiXCR, keeping a single row per CDR3 protein. The table records 250,000 to 350,000 distinct CDR3 sequences, roughly 24% of them present only once. Material: PBMCs. The receptors shown here come from a human donor in good health (CMV status not recorded). Some clones in this sample may be carry-over from other donors' samples.

This clonotype was counted ten times or more. The CDR3 bases are TGTGCCAGCAGTCGTCGACAGGGGGGTGGCTACACCTTC. It codes for CASSRRQGGGYTF. The chain employs TRBV7-2 and TRBJ1-2, with 9 nucleotides matching TRBD1. In germline, CDR1 is SGHTA, CDR2 FQGNSA. The CDR3 has 13 residues. Trimming cost V 6 bases and J 7 bases; bases outside gene matches: 6.

The sample holds many counts of this clonotype. The chain joins TRBV7-2 to TRBJ2-7, with TRBD1 as a possible D gene (6 bases). The germline gives CDR1 SGHTA, CDR2 FQGNSA. This CDR3 contains 14 residues. Trimming removed 3 bases from V and 2 bases from J, with 11 bases in between. The chain's CDR3 is CASSFVQGAYEQYF. CDR3 nucleotides: TGTGCCAGCAGCTTTGTACAGGGTGCCTACGAGCAGTACTTC.

The chain employs TRBV24-1 and TRBJ1-5; TRBD1 is a possible D gene (5 bases). With 3 bases removed from V and 0 bases from J, the gap between germline ends came to 11 bases. Looked up from germline, CDR1 is KGHDR and CDR2 is SFDVKD. The CDR3 spans 16 residues. For the CDR3, the DNA is TGTGCCACCAGTGATGCCGGGACTAGTAGCAATCAGCCCCAGCATTTT. Its translation: CATSDAGTSSNQPQHF.

A note on this clonotype: Possible read error: a much larger clone is one base away. V usage is TRBV10-3 and J usage is TRBJ2-7, with D maybe TRBD1 (5 bases). CDR3 size: 15 residues. With 6 bases removed from V and 0 bases from J, the gap between germline ends came to 15 bases. CDR1 is ENHRY, CDR2 SYGVKD, per germline. The CDR3 here is CAIRLVVGPSYEQYF. The CDR3, as DNA: TGTGCCATCAGGCTAGTTGTGGGGCCCTCCTACGAGCAGTACTTC.

The J gene is TRBJ1-3, the V gene TRBV5-7; 9 nucleotides agree with TRBD1. TRBV5-7 is reported as an ORF; its role is uncertain. The V segment lost 1 base and the J segment 0 bases; nucleotides outside the gene matches: 8. This CDR3 region has 18 residues. CDR3 in DNA: TGTGCCAGCAGCTTGCGGGGTACGGGACAGGGCTCTGGAAACACCATATATTTT. It is translated as CASSLRGTGQGSGNTIYF.

This clonotype occurred a few times. The chain has TRBV20-1 and TRBJ2-3; no clear D gene. The CDR3 totals 13 residues. Germline lookup yields CDR1 DFQATT and CDR2 SNEGSKA (reference sequence). The CDR3 nucleotides are TGCAGCCGCCGGAGTGAGGGCACAGATACGCAGTATTTT. This sequence encodes CSRRSEGTDTQYF.

Only a few counts were recorded for this clonotype. The chain links TRBV7-9 to TRBJ2-7; 9 bases line up with TRBD2. After removal of 5 bases from V and 6 bases from J, the junction contained 5 bases not matched to a gene. CDR1 is SEHNR, CDR2 FQNEAQ, per germline (reference sequence). The CDR3 consists of 13 residues. The CDR3 loop reads CASSPASGVEQYF. The CDR3 coding sequence is TGTGCCAGCAGCCCCGCTAGCGGGGTCGAGCAGTACTTC.

This clonotype was detected a few times. The V and J genes are TRBV6-2 or TRBV6-3 and TRBJ1-1; possible D gene TRBD1, 6 bases. The CDR3 has 14 amino acids. V was shortened by 0 bases and J by 5 bases, with 10 bases between the two germline ends. Germline V gene data show CDR1 as MNHEY and CDR2 as SVGEGT. CDR3 bases: TGTGCCAGCAGTTACTCGGAGGGGGGAACTGAAGCTTTCTTT. It translates to CASSYSEGGTEAFF.

This CDR3 is CASSREVSYNEQFF. CDR3 nucleotides: TGCGCCAGCAGCCGGGAGGTCTCCTACAATGAGCAGTTCTTC. The chain is built from TRBV5-1 and TRBJ2-1, with 7 nucleotides matching TRBD2. Per the germline V gene, CDR1 is SGHRS and CDR2 is YFSETQ. The CDR3 is 14 residues long. V trimming: 4 bases; J trimming: 0 bases; junction bases outside the gene matches: 1.

This clonotype has a handful of counts. The V and J genes are TRBV20-1 and TRBJ2-6; TRBD2 agrees at 7 bases. Germline V gene data show CDR1 as DFQATT and CDR2 as SNEGSKA (reference sequence). The CDR3 runs to 15 residues. V was clipped by 5 bases and J by 1 base; unmatched bases: 5. The CDR3 reads CSASLGGSGANVLTF. As DNA, the CDR3 is TGCAGTGCTTCGCTGGGGGGGTCTGGGGCCAACGTCCTGACTTTC.

This clonotype was counted a few times. The chain's CDR3 is CSAPQWVDEQYF. The DNA for the CDR3 is TGCAGTGCGCCGCAGTGGGTGGACGAGCAGTACTTC. This chain links TRBV20-1 with TRBJ2-7; unclear D gene. CDR1 is DFQATT, CDR2 SNEGSKA, per germline (reference sequence). The V end lost 6 bases, the J end lost 5 bases, and 14 bases lay between the germline ends. The CDR3 has 12 amino acids.

There are many counts of this clonotype. The gene calls are TRBV7-2 and TRBJ2-3; a possible D gene is TRBD2 (6 bases). Looked up from germline, CDR1 is SGHTA and CDR2 is FQGNSA. CDR3 length: 13 amino acids. Trimming took off 5 bases at V and 10 bases at J, with 16 bases between the two ends. The CDR3: CASSRSGVMAQYF. In DNA form, the CDR3 reads TGTGCCAGCAGCCGTTCGGGGGTCATGGCGCAGTATTTT. The whole variable domain, filled in from reference TRBV7-2 and TRBJ2-3, reads GAGVSQSPSNKVTEKGKDVELRCDPISGHTALYWYRQSLGQGLEFLIYFQGNSAPDKSGLPSDRFSAERTGGSVSTLTIQRTQQEDSAVYLCASSRSGVMAQYFGPGTRLTVL.